This T cell receptor beta chain was sequenced during a study of T cell responses to AZD1222 COVID-19 vaccine. Study-wide context: Second doses were pooled across both intervals (about 4 or about 12 weeks).

General study findings and limits: Seropositivity was recorded at baseline in only a handful of AZD1222 recipients.

The data were produced by immunoSEQ multiplex PCR, yet TCRdb's version contains in-frame clones alone and is incomplete. The sample lists approximately 73,000 clones, about 84% seen once, with about 3.1% in the top ten. J gave up 5 bases and V 3 bases, and 5 bases lay outside the gene matches. Germline values: CDR1 SGHTA, CDR2 FQGNSA. The CDR3 is 15 residues long. On this clone: Its antigen is currently unknown.

The receptor's source is an adult in good health. This sample comprised peripheral blood, obtained on day 0 of AZD1222 vaccination. V is TRBV7-2 and J is TRBJ2-1; 9 positions match TRBD2. CDR3 in DNA: TGTGCCAGCAGCTTTAGGCTAGCGGGAAACAATGAGCAGTTCTTC. Protein: CASSFRLAGNNEQFF.